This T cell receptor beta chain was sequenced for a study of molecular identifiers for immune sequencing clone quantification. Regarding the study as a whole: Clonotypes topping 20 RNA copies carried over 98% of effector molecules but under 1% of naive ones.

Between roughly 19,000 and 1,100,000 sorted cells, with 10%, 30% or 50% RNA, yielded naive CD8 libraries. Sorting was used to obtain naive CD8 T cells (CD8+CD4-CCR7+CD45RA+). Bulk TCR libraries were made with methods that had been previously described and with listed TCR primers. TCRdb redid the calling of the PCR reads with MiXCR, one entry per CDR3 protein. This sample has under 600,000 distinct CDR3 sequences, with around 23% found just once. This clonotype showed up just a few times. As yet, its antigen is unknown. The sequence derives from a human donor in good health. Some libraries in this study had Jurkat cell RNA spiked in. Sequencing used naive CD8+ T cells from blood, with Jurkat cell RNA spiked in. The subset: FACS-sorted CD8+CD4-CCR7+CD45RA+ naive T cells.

The CDR3 coding sequence is TGCGCCAGCAGTGAGAACCAGGGAAGGGCCGGGGAGCTGTTTTTT. It encodes CASSENQGRAGELFF. This rearrangement joins TRBV10-1 to TRBJ2-2; possible D gene TRBD1, 5 bases. This CDR3 spans 15 amino acids. The germline V gene has CDR1 WNHNN and CDR2 SYGVQD (reference sequence). Between the trimmed V and J ends, which lost 2 bases and 6 bases, there was a span of 13 bases.